What follows describes a single T cell receptor beta chain. What it binds is not known. This record belongs to a study of cytomegalovirus exposure and HLA in healthy donors. Looking at the study overall: HLA-typed donors were the source of roughly 80 million unique TCRs held in an early data release. Study-wide points: In a later analysis, compared with equally common non-associated chains, HLA-associated beta chains were more expanded. Later analysis suggested most CMV-associated TCR beta chains were HLA-restricted.

The PCR had 60 Vbeta and 13 Jbeta primers. The data were produced by immunoSEQ multiplex PCR, yet TCRdb's version contains in-frame clones alone and is incomplete. In the table there are fewer than 250,000 clones, about four fifths of which are singletons. Germline-derived CDR1 and CDR2 are MNHNY and SVGAGI (reference sequence). Trimming removed 2 bases from V and 6 bases from J; junction bases left unmatched: 6. The CDR3 sequence is 16 residues long. Specimen: PBMCs. The origin of this receptor is a woman aged 50 to 60 in good health and CMV-seropositive. This chain links TRBV6-6 with TRBJ1-6, with 8 bases fitting TRBD1. This CDR3 is CASSYIGQGGNSPLHF. CDR3 nucleotide sequence: TGTGCCAGCAGTTACATCGGACAGGGTGGTAATTCACCCCTCCACTTT.